The 11 T cell receptor beta chains given below trace back to one sample, sequenced in a study of patients and donors after allogeneic stem cell transplantation. TCRdb reanalysed the RT-PCR reads using MiXCR and keeps one entry per CDR3 protein. This sample yields 100,000 to 130,000 distinct CDR3 sequences, of which over 30% are seen a single time; more than 25% belongs to the top ten. Sequencing was performed on blood, either unsorted or a sorted T cell fraction (not recorded which). These receptors came from a human donor who was either an allogeneic HSCT recipient or a stem cell or donor lymphocyte infusion donor (not recorded which). It is not recorded whose cells these are; they may come from a transplant donor.

This clonotype was seen a handful of times. This sequence joins TRBV29-1 and TRBJ1-1; 11 bases are shared with TRBD1. Germline V CDR1 and CDR2: SQVTM, ANQGSEA. CDR3 length: 12 amino acids. CDR3 DNA sequence: TGCAGGGGCGGGACAGGGGGTAACGAAGCTTTCTTT. It encodes CRGGTGGNEAFF.

The V gene is TRBV29-1, the J gene TRBJ2-1; 7 positions agree with TRBD2. With V trimmed by 3 bases and J by 0 bases, 2 bases remained unmatched. Germline assignment: CDR1 SQVTM and CDR2 ANQGSEA. The CDR3 is made up of 14 amino acids. The CDR3 nucleotides read TGCAGCGTTGAGCGGGAGAGCTCCTACAATGAGCAGTTCTTC. Translation: CSVERESSYNEQFF.

This chain joins TRBV29-1 and TRBJ1-2; D is possibly TRBD1 (5 bases). Germline values: CDR1 SQVTM, CDR2 ANQGSEA. The germline V and J ends were trimmed by 2 bases and 5 bases, with 15 bases remaining between them. The CDR3 contains 14 residues. The CDR3 coding sequence is TGCAGCGTTGAACCGACCGGACAACCATATGGCTACACCTTC. This gives the protein CSVEPTGQPYGYTF. Full variable domain (missing parts from reference TRBV29-1 and TRBJ1-2): SAVISQKPSRDICQRGTSLTIQCQVDSQVTMMFWYRQQPGQSLTLIATANQGSEATYESGFVIDKFPISRPNLTFSTLTVSNMSPEDSSIYLCSVEPTGQPYGYTFGSGTRLTVV.

This rearrangement joins TRBV20-1 to TRBJ1-5, with D maybe TRBD1 (5 bases). The germline V and J ends were trimmed by 5 bases and 0 bases, with 17 bases remaining between them. Germline CDR1 DFQATT, CDR2 SNEGSKA (reference sequence). CDR3 length equals 16 residues. In DNA, the CDR3 is TGCAGTGCTGTTCGGGGCGGGGCATATAGCAATCAGCCCCAGCATTTT. Translation gives CSAVRGGAYSNQPQHF.

This clonotype was picked up a small number of times. This chain links TRBV29-1 with TRBJ1-4; D remains ambiguous. This CDR3 has 14 residues. Germline V gives CDR1 SQVTM, CDR2 ANQGSEA. V lost 7 bases to trimming and J lost 8 bases, with 20 bases between them. The CDR3 DNA reads TGCAGCGCCGCCCCAATAGGGCTGGGAGAAAAACTGTTTTTT. Protein: CSAAPIGLGEKLFF.

The genes are TRBV5-1 and TRBJ2-5, with unresolved D. The germline V and J ends were trimmed by 4 bases and 7 bases, with 8 bases remaining between them. Germline CDR1 SGHRS, CDR2 YFSETQ. The CDR3 consists of 11 residues. CDR3 nucleotide sequence: TGCGCCAGCAGCAATCCTGGGACCCAGTACTTC. Encoded protein: CASSNPGTQYF.

There are a few counts of this clonotype. This chain uses TRBV4-3 with TRBJ2-3, with D perhaps being TRBD1 or TRBD2 (5 bases each). The CDR3 has 16 amino acids. Trimming cost V 2 bases and J 2 bases, with 14 bases left between them. From germline, CDR1 is LGHNA and CDR2 YSLEER. This CDR3 is CASSQRAGRPTDTQYF. In DNA form, the CDR3 reads TGCGCCAGCAGCCAAAGGGCAGGGAGACCCACAGATACGCAGTATTTT.

The V call is TRBV20-1, the J call TRBJ1-1; D remains unclear. This CDR3 region has 13 residues. Per germline, CDR1 DFQATT and CDR2 SNEGSKA (reference sequence). Trimming took 3 bases from V and 2 from J, leaving 10 bases between them. The CDR3 reads CSASPTSNTEAFF. CDR3 sequence (DNA): TGCAGTGCTAGCCCCACATCCAACACTGAAGCTTTCTTT.

The chain employs TRBV6-5 and TRBJ1-1; TRBD1 matches 9 bases. Unmatched junction bases numbered 9, after V lost 5 bases and J lost 8 bases. The CDR3 contains 14 residues. CDR1 MNHEY and CDR2 SVGAGI come from the germline V gene. CDR3: CASSHRGRGREAFF. CDR3 sequence (DNA): TGTGCCAGCAGTCACAGGGGGCGCGGAAGGGAAGCTTTCTTT.

This clonotype was detected only a few times. In DNA, the CDR3 is TGCGCCAGCAGCCAAGAAAGAGGACAGACAGCTTTCTTT. Its translation is CASSQERGQTAFF. The rearrangement links TRBV4-3 to TRBJ1-1; D possibly corresponds to TRBD1 (6 bases). The V end lost 0 bases, the J end lost 10 bases, and 12 bases lay between the germline ends. CDR3 length: 13 amino acids. CDR1 and CDR2 from the germline V gene are LGHNA and YSLEER.

The CDR3 region is CSPKKAGVDTQYF. The CDR3 DNA follows: TGCAGCCCTAAAAAGGCGGGAGTGGATACGCAGTATTTT. The chain combines TRBV20-1 with TRBJ2-3; 7 nucleotides align to TRBD2. Germline lookup yields CDR1 DFQATT and CDR2 SNEGSKA (reference sequence). This CDR3 comprises 13 residues.